A selection of T cell receptor beta chains follows, all from one sample in a study of beta chain features in type 1 diabetes. TCRdb's copy holds only in-frame clones and misses some; the assay was immunoSEQ multiplex PCR. The data show under 25,000 clones, with under 60% seen just once and approximately 0.39% held by the top ten. Sequenced input: stem cell memory CD4+ T cells from blood. These receptors were collected from a man between 18 and 35 years old with type 1 diabetes. The CDR3 runs from the conserved cysteine through the conserved F or W. The D gene is left open where the match is weak. Only some rows state a clone size, as once, few, many or a class for expanded clones.

TGTGCCAGCAGTTTACTGGGCAGGGGACCGTACACTGAAGCTTTCTTT	CASSLLGRGPYTEAFF	TRBJ1-1	-	few	TRBV28
TGCGCCAGCAGCACGGACAGGTTTAGCAATGAGCAGTTCTTC	CASSTDRFSNEQFF	TRBJ2-1	TRBD1	-	TRBV4-3
TGTGCCAGCACTCCTTCAGGGTACGTCAATGAGCAGTTCTTC	CASTPSGYVNEQFF	TRBJ2-1	-	few	TRBV6-5
TGTGCCAGTTGCCTAGCGGGAGCATGGTACAATGAGCAGTTCTTC	CASCLAGAWYNEQFF	TRBJ2-1	TRBD2	-	TRBV19
TGTGCCAGCAGCTTAACAGCGGGGGGTTCGATCGAGCAGTACTTC	CASSLTAGGSIEQYF	TRBJ2-7	TRBD2	few	TRBV7-2
TGTGCCAGCAGCGGCTCACCGGGACAGGGTTTGAAGAAACTGTTTTTT	CASSGSPGQGLKKLFF	TRBJ1-4	TRBD1	few	TRBV7-2
TGTGCCAGCAGTCTCCCGGGACAGGGGTACGGGCAGTACTTC	CASSLPGQGYGQYF	TRBJ2-7	TRBD1	-	TRBV28
TGTGCCAGCAGCTTGGCTAGCGGGGTTTACAATGAGCAGTTCTTC	CASSLASGVYNEQFF	TRBJ2-1	TRBD2	-	TRBV5-5
TGTGCCAGCAGTGCCTTACAGGGGGCCCGGGAAAAACTGTTTTTT	CASSALQGAREKLFF	TRBJ1-4	TRBD1	-	TRBV27
TGTGCCAGCAGTTCCCACTCCTACAATGAGCAGTTCTTC	CASSSHSYNEQFF	TRBJ2-1	-	-	TRBV6-6
TGTGCCAGCAGCTCCCGCGGGGGGTACACAGATACGCAGTATTTT	CASSSRGGYTDTQYF	TRBJ2-3	TRBD2	-	TRBV7-2
TGTGCCAGCAGTTCCCCGACAGGGACCTCCTACGAGCAGTACTTC	CASSSPTGTSYEQYF	TRBJ2-7	TRBD1	-	TRBV28
TGCGCCAGCAGCCCCCAGGGAAATCGGTATGGCTACACCTTC	CASSPQGNRYGYTF	TRBJ1-2	-	-	TRBV4-3
TGTGCCACCAGCCGCAATGGGGGGAACCAGCAAGGGGAAAAACTGTTTTTT	CATSRNGGNQQGEKLFF	TRBJ1-4	-	-	TRBV15
TGTGCCAGCAGTCAACCGGGACTAGCGGGAGATTGGCCCTACGAGCAGTACTTC	CASSQPGLAGDWPYEQYF	TRBJ2-7	TRBD2	-	TRBV7-8
TGTGCCAGCAGCCAACTAGCGGCAAAGGCCTACGAGCAGTACTTC	CASSQLAAKAYEQYF	TRBJ2-7	TRBD2	few	TRBV4-2
TGCAGCGGGGTGAATACAGCGGTTGATGGCTACACCTTC	CSGVNTAVDGYTF	TRBJ1-2	-	few	TRBV29-1
TGTGCCAGCTCACCGGACAGGGAGACTGGAAACACCATATATTTT	CASSPDRETGNTIYF	TRBJ1-3	TRBD1	-	TRBV18
TGTGCCTGGACTAGCGGGGGGGCCTCCTACAATGAGCAGTTCTTC	CAWTSGGASYNEQFF	TRBJ2-1	TRBD2	-	TRBV30
TGTGCCAGCAGTGTAACTCAGGGGGCGTCCAGCACAGATACGCAGTATTTT	CASSVTQGASSTDTQYF	TRBJ2-3	TRBD1	-	TRBV28
TGTGCCTGGAGTCGAGTTGACATGAACACTGAAGCTTTCTTT	CAWSRVDMNTEAFF	TRBJ1-1	-	-	TRBV30
TGTGCCTTCGAGACGGGGGGGCCCAGGGAGACCCAGTACTTC	CAFETGGPRETQYF	TRBJ2-5	TRBD2	-	TRBV30
TGTGCCAGCAGCTTAGGGGACAGGATTAACTATGGCTACACCTTC	CASSLGDRINYGYTF	TRBJ1-2	TRBD1	-	TRBV7-2
TGTGCCAGCAGCGCACGACCGGGACAGGGGCTATCCAATGAGCAGTTCTTC	CASSARPGQGLSNEQFF	TRBJ2-1	TRBD1	-	TRBV9
TGTGCCAGCAGCTTAGGGACGGGAGGGAATGAAAAACTGTTTTTT	CASSLGTGGNEKLFF	TRBJ1-4	-	once	TRBV7-9
TGTGCCAGCAGTGCCCAGGGAATCTCCTACGAGCAGTACTTC	CASSAQGISYEQYF	TRBJ2-7	-	-	TRBV2
TGTGCCAGCAGGGATTCGACGGGAGCTTTCTTT	CASRDSTGAFF	TRBJ1-1	-	-	TRBV28
TGTGCCAGCAGTCAGGGCTTATCTGGGGCCAACGTCCTGACTTTC	CASSQGLSGANVLTF	TRBJ2-6	-	few	TRBV28
TGTGCCAGCAGCTTGGCGGGTGGCTACACCTTC	CASSLAGGYTF	TRBJ1-2	-	-	TRBV5-6
TGTGCCAGCTCACCACGGACAGGGGGCACCGGGGAGCTGTTTTTT	CASSPRTGGTGELFF	TRBJ2-2	TRBD1	-	TRBV18
TGCGCCAGCAGCCACGGCGGGACAGGGGTGTACGAGCAGTACTTC	CASSHGGTGVYEQYF	TRBJ2-7	TRBD1	-	TRBV4-3
TGTGCCAGCAGCCCCCGTGGGACAGGTCCAGATACGCAGTATTTT	CASSPRGTGPDTQYF	TRBJ2-3	TRBD1	-	TRBV11-2
TGTGCCAGCAGTCCCGCAGGGACTAGCATACAAGAGACCCAGTACTTC	CASSPAGTSIQETQYF	TRBJ2-5	TRBD2	-	TRBV28
TGCAGCGTGGGACAGGGCTACACTGAAGCTTTCTTT	CSVGQGYTEAFF	TRBJ1-1	TRBD1	-	TRBV29-1
TGTGCCAGCAGTGTGCAGAGATCGGGAGAGACCCAGTACTTC	CASSVQRSGETQYF	TRBJ2-5	-	few	TRBV2
TGTGCCAGCAGCCAAGCCCAGGGGGCCCAGCCCCAGCATTTT	CASSQAQGAQPQHF	TRBJ1-5	TRBD1	-	TRBV4-2
TGTGCCAGCAGCTTCCTCGGGGGGGCTAGCACAGATACGCAGTATTTT	CASSFLGGASTDTQYF	TRBJ2-3	TRBD2	-	TRBV11-2
TGTGCCAGCAGTTACGGGGGGGGCAATCAGCCCCAGCATTTT	CASSYGGGNQPQHF	TRBJ1-5	-	-	TRBV6-5
TGTGCCAGCAGCTTAGCTAGGGGACTCCAGATGTTCGCCTACGAGCAGTACTTC	CASSLARGLQMFAYEQYF	TRBJ2-7	-	-	TRBV7-2
TGTGCCAGCAGCTTGGAAGGACAGGTCACCGGGGAGCTGTTTTTT	CASSLEGQVTGELFF	TRBJ2-2	TRBD1	-	TRBV5-4
TGCGCCAGCAGCCTTACAGGAGACTATGGCTACACCTTC	CASSLTGDYGYTF	TRBJ1-2	-	-	TRBV5-1
TGTGCCAGCAGTGAAACCCGCGACGGGACAGGGAACAATGAGCAGTTCTTC	CASSETRDGTGNNEQFF	TRBJ2-1	TRBD1	few	TRBV2
TGTGCCAGCAAGCTAGCGGGGGGGATCAATGAGCAGTTCTTC	CASKLAGGINEQFF	TRBJ2-1	TRBD2	-	TRBV27
TGCGCCAGCAGCTACGACAGGGGATCAGGGAACTATGGCTACACCTTC	CASSYDRGSGNYGYTF	TRBJ1-2	TRBD1	few	TRBV4-3
TGTGCCAGCAGTGACTTTGGGCAGGGAAGCACTGAAGCTTTCTTT	CASSDFGQGSTEAFF	TRBJ1-1	-	-	TRBV28
TGTGCCAGCAGTGACAGGGTAGAGACCCAGTACTTC	CASSDRVETQYF	TRBJ2-5	TRBD1	-	TRBV28
TGTGCCAGCAGTGGGACTAGCGGGCTCCGGAGTGGCGAGCAGTACTTC	CASSGTSGLRSGEQYF	TRBJ2-7	TRBD2	-	TRBV2
TGTGCCAGCACCCGGGACAGGGACAATCAGCCCCAGCATTTT	CASTRDRDNQPQHF	TRBJ1-5	TRBD1	-	TRBV2
TGTGCCAGCAGCTCCCTTAGGGGGGGATCGGAGACCCAGTACTTC	CASSSLRGGSETQYF	TRBJ2-5	-	-	TRBV27
TGTGCCAGCAGCCGGGGGGCGCCCTACGAGCAGTACTTC	CASSRGAPYEQYF	TRBJ2-7	-	few	TRBV7-2
TGTGCCAGCACTTCCCCCACTGTAGGCAATCAGCCCCAGCATTTT	CASTSPTVGNQPQHF	TRBJ1-5	-	-	TRBV28
TGTGCCAGCAGCTTATCCCCGATAGCGGGGGGCACAGATACGCAGTATTTT	CASSLSPIAGGTDTQYF	TRBJ2-3	TRBD2	-	TRBV11-3
TGCAGCGTCCAAAGCGTTCTAGCCAAAAACATTCAGTACTTC	CSVQSVLAKNIQYF	TRBJ2-4	-	-	TRBV29-1
TGTGCCAGCAGTTACTCTAGGGGTTATAACTATGGCTACACCTTC	CASSYSRGYNYGYTF	TRBJ1-2	-	-	TRBV6-5
TGCAGTGCTGGCCAGTTGGTTGGCTACACCTTC	CSAGQLVGYTF	TRBJ1-2	-	few	TRBV20-1
TGTGCCAGCAGTGAAGCTCGGGCAGGGGGGCACTTC	CASSEARAGGHF	TRBJ2-5	-	-	TRBV2
TGCAGTGGCCCAGCGGGGGATCAGCAGTACTTC	CSGPAGDQQYF	TRBJ2-7	TRBD2	few	TRBV20-1
TGTGCCAGCAGCTTAGAGGGGACAGTGGGGGAGCAGTACTTC	CASSLEGTVGEQYF	TRBJ2-7	TRBD1	once	TRBV7-6
TGTGCCAGCAGCGCGGGACAGCTCCCCAACATTCAGTACTTC	CASSAGQLPNIQYF	TRBJ2-4	-	few	TRBV28